Each of the 27 T cell receptor beta chains below was sequenced from the same sample in a study of type 1 and type 2 diabetes patients. PCR was run on genomic DNA. A primer set of 30 forward and 13 reverse primers amplified the CDR3. TCRdb analysed the multiplex PCR reads with MiXCR anew, one entry per CDR3 protein. The sample carries 250,000 to 300,000 distinct CDR3 sequences, more than 45% recorded once. Sequencing was carried out using peripheral blood mononuclear cells (PBMCs). The receptors were sampled from a man younger than 35 with type 2 diabetes.

The V gene is TRBV19, the J gene TRBJ2-1, with D possibly matching TRBD1 (5 bases). V lost 7 bases, J lost 6 bases, and 16 bases lay in between. This CDR3 comprises 14 residues. CDR1 and CDR2 (germline): LNHDA, SQIVND (reference sequence). In nucleotides, the CDR3 is TGTGCCAGTAACTCCCCAGGGTCCGCCAATGAGCAGTTCTTC. It is translated as CASNSPGSANEQFF.

The chain recombines TRBV9 with TRBJ1-2; D remains unclear. CDR3 length: 17 residues. Germline loops: CDR1 SGDLS, CDR2 YYNGEE. V lost 3 bases, J lost 8 bases, and 26 bases lay in between. The CDR3 sequence is CASSARGELLMFGGYTF. The CDR3 DNA reads TGTGCCAGCAGCGCCCGGGGAGAGCTGCTTATGTTTGGGGGCTACACCTTC.

This clonotype was observed a few times. J is TRBJ1-2 and V is TRBV25-1; D not resolved. The CDR3 covers 12 residues. Germline values: CDR1 MGHDK, CDR2 SYGVNS. V lost 4 bases to trimming and J lost 11 bases, with 14 bases between them. CDR3 amino acids: CASSGQPGRYTF. DNA for the CDR3: TGTGCCAGCAGTGGTCAACCGGGCCGATACACCTTC.

This chain connects TRBV29-1 to TRBJ2-5; D is perhaps TRBD1 (6 bases). Germline V gives CDR1 SQVTM, CDR2 ANQGSEA. The V gene lost 2 bases and the J gene lost 2 bases, with 18 bases spanning the gap. The CDR3 runs to 16 residues. In nucleotides, the CDR3 is TGCAGCGTTGAACTTAGGGGGTTGCGGAGACAAGAGACCCAGTACTTC. Amino acids: CSVELRGLRRQETQYF.

The chain joins TRBV6-5 to TRBJ1-2, with 8 bases that match TRBD1. Germline trimming cut 0 bases from V and 4 bases from J; bases unmatched to any gene: 7. The CDR3 consists of 16 residues. Germline CDR1 and CDR2: MNHEY and SVGAGI. CDR3 loop: CASSYSAGQASYGYTF. For the CDR3, the DNA is TGTGCCAGCAGTTACTCTGCGGGACAGGCATCCTATGGCTACACCTTC.

CDR3 sequence (DNA): TGTGCCAGCAGTTATGTGGGGGGTTCCTACAATGAGCAGTTCTTC. Translated, it gives CASSYVGGSYNEQFF. The chain combines TRBV13 with TRBJ2-1; a weak D match, TRBD2 (6 bases). There are 15 residues in the CDR3. CDR1 and CDR2 (germline): PRHDT, FYEKMQ (reference sequence). V was clipped by 6 bases and J by 1 base, with 13 bases between them.

V gene TRBV5-1 combines with J gene TRBJ1-1, with 7 bases matching TRBD1. V shed 4 bases and J 3 bases; nucleotides not matched to a gene: 6. CDR3 size: 14 residues. The germline CDR1 and CDR2 sequences are SGHRS and YFSETQ. The CDR3 DNA follows: TGCGCCAGCAGCCAAGGGACAGCCGACACTGAAGCTTTCTTT. This encodes CASSQGTADTEAFF.

The V and J genes are TRBV6-1 and TRBJ2-4; perhaps TRBD2 as D (5 bases). Germline CDR1 MNHNS, CDR2 SASEGT. This CDR3 has 14 residues. V was cut by 6 bases and J by 2 bases, with 11 bases left in between. DNA for the CDR3: TGTGCCAGCAGCTCCGACGGGACCAAAAACATTCAGTACTTC. This gives the protein CASSSDGTKNIQYF.

Only a few counts were recorded for this clonotype. This chain connects TRBV5-1 to TRBJ1-2, with a weak D call TRBD1 (5 bases). Trimming took off 4 bases at V and 4 bases at J, with 26 bases between the two ends. This CDR3 region has 18 residues. Germline CDR1 is SGHRS and CDR2 is YFSETQ. CDR3 in DNA: TGCGCCAGCAGCCCAAGTTTTATGTGGCAGGGAAACTTCTATGGCTACACCTTC. Its translation: CASSPSFMWQGNFYGYTF.

The chain links TRBV10-3 to TRBJ2-2; D possibly corresponds to TRBD1 (5 bases). V lost 7 bases to trimming and J lost 1 base, with 10 bases between them. CDR1 is ENHRY, CDR2 SYGVKD, per germline. The CDR3 is made up of 14 amino acids. The CDR3 spells CAITQEGNTGELFF. The CDR3 nucleotides read TGTGCCATCACACAGGAAGGGAACACCGGGGAGCTGTTTTTT.

The V gene is TRBV29-1, the J gene TRBJ2-2, with 11 positions matching TRBD2. CDR1 and CDR2 (germline): SQVTM, ANQGSEA. The CDR3 extends over 16 amino acids. The junction had 9 bases not matched to a gene; V was cut back by 4 bases and J by 5 bases. CDR3 region: CSVASTSGSFTGELFF. The CDR3 coding sequence is TGCAGCGTTGCAAGTACTAGCGGGAGTTTTACCGGGGAGCTGTTTTTT.

This chain connects TRBV2 to TRBJ2-3; no definite D call. Germline assignment: CDR1 SNHLY and CDR2 FYNNEI. The CDR3 covers 16 residues. V shed 7 bases and J shed 1 base, with 18 bases lying between them. The CDR3 protein is CASTLAPRTRTDTQYF. The CDR3 DNA reads as TGTGCCAGCACCCTCGCCCCAAGGACCCGCACAGATACGCAGTATTTT.

This clonotype was recorded only once. The CDR3 loop is CASSQDRASGRAGYEQYF. The CDR3 DNA reads as TGCGCCAGCAGCCAAGATCGCGCTAGCGGGAGGGCAGGATACGAGCAGTACTTC. The rearrangement joins TRBV4-1 to TRBJ2-7, with 12 bases identical to TRBD2. V shed 0 bases, J shed 4 bases, and the junction held 10 bases outside the gene matches. This CDR3 spans 18 amino acids. Germline CDR1 and CDR2: MGHRA and YSYEKL.

This clonotype was counted a few times. The CDR3 region has the DNA TGTGCCAGCTGTCGGGACTCACAAGAGACCCAGTACTTC. Translated: CASCRDSQETQYF. This chain connects TRBV6-2 or TRBV6-3 to TRBJ2-5; possibly TRBD2 for D (6 bases). The CDR3 is 13 amino acids. Trimming removed 8 bases at V and 2 bases at J, with 12 bases between. The V gene's germline CDR1 is MNHEY and CDR2 SVGEGT.

This clonotype was observed a few times. V gene TRBV19 combines with J gene TRBJ2-1; possible D gene TRBD2, 5 bases. The CDR3 covers 13 residues. Trimming left V 3 bases short and J 8 bases short, with 11 bases between. Germline V gene sequence: CDR1 LNHDA, CDR2 SQIVND (reference sequence). In DNA form, the CDR3 reads TGTGCCAGTAGTATTGAGGGCATCGATGAGCAGTTCTTC. Protein: CASSIEGIDEQFF.

This chain uses TRBV15 with TRBJ2-6, with D perhaps matching TRBD1 (5 bases). The V end was cut by 0 bases, the J end by 4 bases, with 10 bases between. Germline values: CDR1 LNHNV, CDR2 YYDKDF (reference sequence). This CDR3 spans 16 amino acids. The DNA for the CDR3 is TGTGCCACCAGCAGAGATTTAGGGGAAGGGGCCAACGTCCTGACTTTC. Its protein is CATSRDLGEGANVLTF.

This clonotype was seen only a few times. The chain has TRBV27 and TRBJ1-1; D unresolved. Germline CDR1 is MNHEY and CDR2 is SMNVEV (reference sequence). The CDR3 length is 17 residues. V lost 3 bases to trimming and J lost 0 bases, with 17 bases between them. The CDR3 DNA reads TGTGCCAGCAGTTTTGGCAGTATGGTCCCCATGAACACTGAAGCTTTCTTT. Protein sequence: CASSFGSMVPMNTEAFF.

This clonotype was seen more than once but under ten times. The chain recombines TRBV20-1 with TRBJ1-6; D call uncertain. Trimming left V 6 bases short and J 1 base short, with 10 bases between. The CDR3 runs 14 residues. Per the germline V gene, CDR1 is DFQATT and CDR2 is SNEGSKA (reference sequence). CDR3 DNA: TGCAGTGCCCCTGGACGGTCCTATAATTCACCCCTCCACTTT. Translated, it gives CSAPGRSYNSPLHF.

The V and J genes are TRBV5-1 and TRBJ2-3; 7 bases align to TRBD2. J gave up 4 bases and V 5 bases, and 10 bases lay outside the gene matches. Looked up from germline, CDR1 is SGHRS and CDR2 is YFSETQ. This CDR3 region has 15 residues. The CDR3 loop is CASSNSGLSPDTQYF. DNA for the CDR3: TGCGCCAGCAGTAATAGCGGGCTGAGTCCAGATACGCAGTATTTT. Full variable domain (rest looked up from reference TRBV5-1 and TRBJ2-3): KAGVTQTPRYLIKTRGQQVTLSCSPISGHRSVSWYQQTPGQGLQFLFEYFSETQRNKGNFPGRFSGRQFSNSRSEMNVSTLELGDSALYLCASSNSGLSPDTQYFGPGTRLTVL.

V gene TRBV7-2 combines with J gene TRBJ1-2, with a weak D call TRBD1 (6 bases). V lost 5 bases and J 0 bases, leaving 13 bases between the germline ends. CDR1 is SGHTA and CDR2 is FQGNSA in the germline V gene. This CDR3 comprises 15 residues. The CDR3 protein is CASSAGETANYGYTF. The CDR3 bases are TGTGCCAGCAGCGCAGGGGAGACAGCTAACTATGGCTACACCTTC.

The V call is TRBV5-4, the J call TRBJ2-5; possibly TRBD2 for D (5 bases). With 2 bases removed from V and 2 bases from J, the gap between germline ends came to 10 bases. The CDR3 is 14 amino acids. Germline assignment: CDR1 SGHNT and CDR2 YYREEE (reference sequence). CDR3 DNA sequence: TGTGCCAGCAGCTTCGGGGTTGCTCAAGAGACCCAGTACTTC. Translated, it gives CASSFGVAQETQYF.

V and J are TRBV13 and TRBJ2-5; 12 bases align to TRBD2. The CDR3 runs 15 residues. CDR1 and CDR2 (germline): PRHDT, FYEKMQ (reference sequence). Trimming removed 5 bases from V and 5 bases from J; junction bases left unmatched: 6. The CDR3 here is CASSNGLAGYETQYF. CDR3 nucleotides: TGTGCCAGCAGCAATGGACTAGCGGGGTACGAGACCCAGTACTTC.

The rearrangement joins TRBV14 to TRBJ2-7, with 7 bases lining up with TRBD2. V lost 2 bases to trimming and J lost 6 bases; unmatched junction nucleotides: 7. The CDR3 runs to 14 residues. Per germline, CDR1 SGHDN and CDR2 FVKESK. The DNA for the CDR3 is TGTGCCAGCAGCCAATTCGAGGGAGGGGTCGAGCAGTACTTC. Its translation is CASSQFEGGVEQYF. The entire variable domain, with the rest obtained from reference TRBV14 and TRBJ2-7, is as follows: EAGVTQFPSHSVIEKGQTVTLRCDPISGHDNLYWYRRVMGKEIKFLLHFVKESKQDESGMPNNRFLAERTGGTYSTLKVQPAELEDSGVYFCASSQFEGGVEQYFGPGTRLTVT.

This clonotype was seen many times. The V gene is TRBV7-2, the J gene TRBJ1-6; 7 bases match TRBD1. The length of the CDR3 is 15 residues. Germline CDR1 and CDR2: SGHTA and FQGNSA. Germline trimming cut 5 bases from V and 6 bases from J; bases unmatched to any gene: 7. CDR3 in DNA: TGTGCCAGCAGCGCAGCCGGGACAGTTAATTCACCCCTCCACTTT. Translated: CASSAAGTVNSPLHF.

This chain uses TRBV6-5 with TRBJ1-5; D remains ambiguous. V was shortened by 2 bases and J by 5 bases, with 7 bases between the two germline ends. Germline CDR1 and CDR2: MNHEY and SVGAGI. The CDR3 runs 13 residues. The CDR3 protein is CASSYRLYQPQHF. For the CDR3, the DNA is TGTGCCAGCAGTTACCGGCTATATCAGCCCCAGCATTTT.

The chain carries TRBV19 and TRBJ1-1, with 7 bases aligning to TRBD1. The germline CDR1 and CDR2 sequences are LNHDA and SQIVND (reference sequence). The trim removed 10 bases at V and 7 bases at J, leaving 12 bases unmatched. The CDR3 is 13 residues long. The CDR3: CATTGTVEVEAFF. The DNA for the CDR3 is TGTGCCACCACGGGGACAGTAGAGGTTGAAGCTTTCTTT.

Points on this clonotype: This may stem from a read error, because a much larger clone lies one nucleotide away. The chain links TRBV7-8 to TRBJ2-7; 7 bases map to TRBD1. Germline V gives CDR1 SGHVS, CDR2 FQNEAQ. The junction had 11 bases not matched to a gene; V was cut back by 0 bases and J by 9 bases. There are 15 residues in the CDR3. This CDR3 is CASSLAPTGLWRQYF. Written as DNA, the CDR3 is TGTGCCAGCAGCTTAGCGCCGACAGGGTTATGGAGGCAGTACTTC.